This T cell receptor beta chain was documented in a study of OX40 agonist ivuxolimab in advanced cancers. Whole-study context: Partial responses were seen in three patients, one with hepatocellular carcinoma and two with cutaneous melanoma.

The germline V gene has CDR1 SEHNR and CDR2 FQNEAQ (reference sequence). V lost 2 bases to trimming and J lost 4 bases, with 2 bases between them. The CDR3 spans 11 residues. TCRdb's copy holds only in-frame clones and misses some; the assay was immunoSEQ multiplex PCR. The repertoire holds about 67,000 clones, with more than 85% as singletons. Findings of the study overall: Doses of 0.1 to 3.0 mg/kg were accompanied by clonal expansion of CD4+ and CD8+ blood T cells by week 6. More expanded clones were found, on average, in CD8+ than in CD4+ T cells.

Of note for this clone: The antigen remains undetermined.

Sequencing used CD4+ or CD8+ T cells sorted from blood, obtained in a trial of the OX40 agonist ivuxolimab. This TCR derives from an adult with an advanced solid tumor such as melanoma, head and neck, liver or kidney cancer. This sequence joins TRBV7-9 and TRBJ1-2; no definite D call. DNA of the CDR3: TGTGCCAGCAGCTTAAGCTATGGCTACACCTTC. Its translation: CASSLSYGYTF. Full variable domain (missing parts from reference TRBV7-9 and TRBJ1-2): DTGVSQNPRHKITKRGQNVTFRCDPISEHNRLYWYRQTLGQGPEFLTYFQNEAQLEKSRLLSDRFSAERPKGSFSTLEIQRTEQGDSAMYLCASSLSYGYTFGSGTRLTVV.